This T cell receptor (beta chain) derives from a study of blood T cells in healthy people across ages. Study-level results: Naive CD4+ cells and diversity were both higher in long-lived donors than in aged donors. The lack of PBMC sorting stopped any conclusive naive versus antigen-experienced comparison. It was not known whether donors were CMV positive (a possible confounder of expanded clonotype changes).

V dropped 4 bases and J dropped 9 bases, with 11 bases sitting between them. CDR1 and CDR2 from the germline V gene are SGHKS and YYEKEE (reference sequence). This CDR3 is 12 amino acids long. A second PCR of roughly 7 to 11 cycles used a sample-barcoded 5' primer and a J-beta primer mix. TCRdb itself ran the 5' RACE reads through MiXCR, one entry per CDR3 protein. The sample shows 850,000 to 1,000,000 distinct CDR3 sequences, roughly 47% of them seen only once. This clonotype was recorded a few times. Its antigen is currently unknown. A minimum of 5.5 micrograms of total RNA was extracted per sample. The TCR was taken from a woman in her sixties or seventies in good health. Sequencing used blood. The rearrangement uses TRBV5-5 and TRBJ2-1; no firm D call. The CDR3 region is CASSQSYGEQFF. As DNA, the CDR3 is TGTGCCAGCAGCCAAAGTTACGGTGAGCAGTTCTTC.